This T cell receptor beta chain was profiled in a study of technical replicates of blood from a few donors. Using immunoSEQ multiplex PCR, the repertoire was profiled, and TCRdb retains in-frame clones only, with some absent. Here the sample spans 84,000 or so clones, around 97% being singletons. The germline CDR1 and CDR2 sequences are SEHNR and FQNEAQ (reference sequence). CDR3 length equals 11 residues. Between the trimmed V and J ends, which lost 8 bases and 2 bases, there was a span of 7 bases. The chain joins TRBV7-9 to TRBJ2-7; D is uncertain. Material: T cells isolated from PBMCs. The sequence was collected from a human donor in good health. In nucleotides, the CDR3 is TGTGCCAGCGGTCAGACCTACGAGCAGTACTTC. Encoded protein: CASGQTYEQYF.